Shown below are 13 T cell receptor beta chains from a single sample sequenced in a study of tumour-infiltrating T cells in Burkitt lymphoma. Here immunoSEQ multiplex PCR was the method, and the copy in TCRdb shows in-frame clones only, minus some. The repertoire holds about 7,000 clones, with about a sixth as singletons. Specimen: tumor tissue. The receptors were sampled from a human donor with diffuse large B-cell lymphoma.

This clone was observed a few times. In nucleotides, the CDR3 is TGTGCCAGCAGCTTGATGGGGGCAGATACGCAGTATTTT. Amino acids: CASSLMGADTQYF. The rearrangement uses TRBV7-3 and TRBJ2-3, with D perhaps matching TRBD1 or TRBD2 (5 bases each). This CDR3 contains 13 residues. Between the trimmed V and J ends, which lost 3 bases and 4 bases, there was a span of 8 bases. Germline assignment: CDR1 SGHTA and CDR2 FQGTGA.

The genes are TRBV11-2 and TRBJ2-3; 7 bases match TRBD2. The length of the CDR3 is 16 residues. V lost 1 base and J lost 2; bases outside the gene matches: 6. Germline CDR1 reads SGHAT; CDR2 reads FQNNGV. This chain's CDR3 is CASSLVGGLVTDTQYF. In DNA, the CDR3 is TGTGCCAGCAGCTTAGTTGGTGGACTAGTCACAGATACGCAGTATTTT.

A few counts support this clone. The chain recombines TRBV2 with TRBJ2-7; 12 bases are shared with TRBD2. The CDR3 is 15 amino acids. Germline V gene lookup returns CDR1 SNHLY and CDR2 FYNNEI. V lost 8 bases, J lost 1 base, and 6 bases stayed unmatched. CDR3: CASVGLAGNSYEQYF. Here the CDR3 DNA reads TGTGCCAGCGTCGGACTAGCGGGAAATTCCTACGAGCAGTACTTC.

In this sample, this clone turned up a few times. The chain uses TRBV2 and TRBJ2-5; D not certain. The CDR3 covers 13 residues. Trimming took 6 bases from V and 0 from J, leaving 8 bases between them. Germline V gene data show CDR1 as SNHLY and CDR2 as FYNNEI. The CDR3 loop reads CASRLGHQETQYF. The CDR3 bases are TGTGCCAGCAGACTTGGGCACCAAGAGACCCAGTACTTC.

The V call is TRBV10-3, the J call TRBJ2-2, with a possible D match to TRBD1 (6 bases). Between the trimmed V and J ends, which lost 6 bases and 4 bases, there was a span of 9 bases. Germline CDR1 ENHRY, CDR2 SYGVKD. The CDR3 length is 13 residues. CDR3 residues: CAISLGGTGELFF. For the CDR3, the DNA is TGTGCCATCAGCTTAGGGGGCACCGGGGAGCTGTTTTTT.

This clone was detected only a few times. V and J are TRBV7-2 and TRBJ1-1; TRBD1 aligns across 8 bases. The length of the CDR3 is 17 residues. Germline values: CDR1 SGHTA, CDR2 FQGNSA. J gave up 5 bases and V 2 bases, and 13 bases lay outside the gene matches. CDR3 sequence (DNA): TGTGCCAGCAGCTTAAGGACAGGGCTCGGGAGGAGGACTGAAGCTTTCTTT. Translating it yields CASSLRTGLGRRTEAFF.

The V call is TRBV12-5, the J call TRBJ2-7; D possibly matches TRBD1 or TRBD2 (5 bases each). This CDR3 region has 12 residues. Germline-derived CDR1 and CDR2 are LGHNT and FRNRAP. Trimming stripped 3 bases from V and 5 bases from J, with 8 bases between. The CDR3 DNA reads TGTGCTAGTGGTTTTGGGGGTCACGAGCAGTACTTC. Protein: CASGFGGHEQYF.

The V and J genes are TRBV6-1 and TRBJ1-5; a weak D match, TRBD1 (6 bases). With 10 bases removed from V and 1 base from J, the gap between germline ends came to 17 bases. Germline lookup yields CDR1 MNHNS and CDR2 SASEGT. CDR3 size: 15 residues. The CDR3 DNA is TGTGCCACACAGCCCGGGACACCGAGCAATCAGCCCCAGCATTTT. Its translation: CATQPGTPSNQPQHF.

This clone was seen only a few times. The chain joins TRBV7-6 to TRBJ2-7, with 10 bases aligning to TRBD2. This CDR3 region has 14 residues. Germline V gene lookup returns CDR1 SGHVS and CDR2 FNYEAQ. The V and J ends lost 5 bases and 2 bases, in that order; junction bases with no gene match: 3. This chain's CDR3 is CASSLTSGTYEQYF. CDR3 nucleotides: TGTGCCAGCAGCCTTACTAGCGGGACCTACGAGCAGTACTTC.

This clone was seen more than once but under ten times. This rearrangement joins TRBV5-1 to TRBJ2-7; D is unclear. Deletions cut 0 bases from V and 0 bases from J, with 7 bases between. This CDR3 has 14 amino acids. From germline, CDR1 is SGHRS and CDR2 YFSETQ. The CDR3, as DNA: TGCGCCAGCAGCTTGGAACAGAACTCCTACGAGCAGTACTTC. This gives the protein CASSLEQNSYEQYF. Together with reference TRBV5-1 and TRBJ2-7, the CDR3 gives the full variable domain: KAGVTQTPRYLIKTRGQQVTLSCSPISGHRSVSWYQQTPGQGLQFLFEYFSETQRNKGNFPGRFSGRQFSNSRSEMNVSTLELGDSALYLCASSLEQNSYEQYFGPGTRLTVT.

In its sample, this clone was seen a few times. The CDR3 reads CASSPKGLAGGSGNEQFF. DNA of the CDR3: TGTGCCAGCTCACCAAAAGGACTAGCGGGAGGTTCGGGGAATGAGCAGTTCTTC. The chain is built from TRBV18 and TRBJ2-1, with TRBD2 matching 14 bases. Trimming at V came to 2 bases and at J to 7 bases, leaving 10 bases not matched to a gene. Germline assignment: CDR1 KGHSH and CDR2 LQKENI. The CDR3 totals 18 residues. Complete variable domain (other parts from reference TRBV18 and TRBJ2-1): NAGVMQNPRHLVRRRGQEARLRCSPMKGHSHVYWYRQLPEEGLKFMVYLQKENIIDESGMPKERFSAEFPKEGPSILRIQQVVRGDSAAYFCASSPKGLAGGSGNEQFFGPGTRLTVL.

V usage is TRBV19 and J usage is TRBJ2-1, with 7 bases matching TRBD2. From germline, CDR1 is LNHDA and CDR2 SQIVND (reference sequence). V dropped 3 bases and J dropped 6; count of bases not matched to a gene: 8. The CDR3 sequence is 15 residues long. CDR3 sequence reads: CASSMSAGIINEQFF. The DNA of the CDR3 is TGTGCCAGTAGTATGTCAGCGGGAATTATCAATGAGCAGTTCTTC.

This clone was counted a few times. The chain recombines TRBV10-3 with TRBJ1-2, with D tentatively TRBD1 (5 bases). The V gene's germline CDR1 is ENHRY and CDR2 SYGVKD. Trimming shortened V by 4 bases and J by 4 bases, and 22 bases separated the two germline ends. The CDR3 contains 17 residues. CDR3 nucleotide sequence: TGTGCCATCAGTGGAAAATTAACACCGGGACTCTCCTATGGCTACACCTTC. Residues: CAISGKLTPGLSYGYTF.